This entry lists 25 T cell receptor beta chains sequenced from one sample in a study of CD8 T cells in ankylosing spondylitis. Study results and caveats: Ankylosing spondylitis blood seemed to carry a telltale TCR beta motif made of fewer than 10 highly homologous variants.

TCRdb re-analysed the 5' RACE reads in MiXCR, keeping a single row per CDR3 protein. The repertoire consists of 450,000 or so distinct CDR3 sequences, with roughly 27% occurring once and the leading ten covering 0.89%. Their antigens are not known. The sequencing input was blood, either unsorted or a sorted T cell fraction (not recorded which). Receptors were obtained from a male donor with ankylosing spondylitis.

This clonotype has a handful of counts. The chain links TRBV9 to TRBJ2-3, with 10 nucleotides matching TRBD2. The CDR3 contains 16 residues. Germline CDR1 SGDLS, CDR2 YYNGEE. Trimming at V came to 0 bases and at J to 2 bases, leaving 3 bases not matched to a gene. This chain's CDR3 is CASSVGLAGATDTQYF. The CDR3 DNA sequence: TGTGCCAGCAGCGTAGGTCTAGCGGGAGCCACAGATACGCAGTATTTT.

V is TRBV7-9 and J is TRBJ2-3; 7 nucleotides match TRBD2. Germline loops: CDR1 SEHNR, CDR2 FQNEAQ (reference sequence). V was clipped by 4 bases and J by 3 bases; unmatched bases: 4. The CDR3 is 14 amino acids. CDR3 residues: CASSWQRETDTQYF. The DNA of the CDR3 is TGTGCCAGCAGCTGGCAGCGGGAAACAGATACGCAGTATTTT.

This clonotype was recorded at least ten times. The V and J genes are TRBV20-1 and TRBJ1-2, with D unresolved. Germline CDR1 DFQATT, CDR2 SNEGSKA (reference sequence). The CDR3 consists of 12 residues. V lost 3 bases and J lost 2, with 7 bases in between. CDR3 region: CSARPGNYGYTF. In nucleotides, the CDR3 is TGCAGTGCTAGGCCAGGAAACTATGGCTACACCTTC.

The CDR3 nucleotides read TGTGCCACCAGTGATTTGCGCCCCGGGACTAGCGGGACTGAGCAGTTCTTC. It encodes CATSDLRPGTSGTEQFF. The chain employs TRBV24-1 and TRBJ2-1, with TRBD2 matching over 13 bases. CDR1 and CDR2 (germline): KGHDR, SFDVKD. The CDR3 has 17 amino acids. J gave up 9 bases and V 0 bases, and 7 bases lay outside the gene matches.

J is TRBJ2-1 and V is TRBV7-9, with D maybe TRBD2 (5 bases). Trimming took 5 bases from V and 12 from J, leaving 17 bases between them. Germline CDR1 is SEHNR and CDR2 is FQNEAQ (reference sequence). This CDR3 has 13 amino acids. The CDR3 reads CASSARTPLWQFF. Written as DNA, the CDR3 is TGTGCCAGCAGCGCTCGGACTCCTCTTTGGCAGTTCTTC.

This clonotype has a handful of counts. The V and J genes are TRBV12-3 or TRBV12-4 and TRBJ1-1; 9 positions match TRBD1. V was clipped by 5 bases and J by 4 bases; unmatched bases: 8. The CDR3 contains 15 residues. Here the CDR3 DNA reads TGTGCCAGCAGTCCGCCGACAGGGGGAAGCACTGAAGCTTTCTTT. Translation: CASSPPTGGSTEAFF.

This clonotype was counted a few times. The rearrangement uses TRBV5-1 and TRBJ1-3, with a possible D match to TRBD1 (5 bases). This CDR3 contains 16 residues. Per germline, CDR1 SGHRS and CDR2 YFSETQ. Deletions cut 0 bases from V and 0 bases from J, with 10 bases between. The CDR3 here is CASSLDRSFSGNTIYF. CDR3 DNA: TGCGCCAGCAGCTTGGACAGGTCCTTCTCTGGAAACACCATATATTTT.

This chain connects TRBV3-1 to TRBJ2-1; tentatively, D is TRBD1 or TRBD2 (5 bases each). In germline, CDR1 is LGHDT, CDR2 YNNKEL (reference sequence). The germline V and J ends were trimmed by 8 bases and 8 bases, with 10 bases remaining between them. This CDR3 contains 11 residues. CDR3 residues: CASRDVYEQFF. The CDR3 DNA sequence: TGTGCCAGCCGGGACGTTTATGAGCAGTTCTTC.

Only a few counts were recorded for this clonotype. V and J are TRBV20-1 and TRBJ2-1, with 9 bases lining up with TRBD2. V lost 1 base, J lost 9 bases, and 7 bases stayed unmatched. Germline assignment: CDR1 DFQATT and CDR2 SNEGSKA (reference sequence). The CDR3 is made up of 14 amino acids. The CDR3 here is CSARASGRLGEQFF. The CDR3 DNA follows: TGCAGTGCTAGAGCCAGCGGGAGGTTGGGTGAGCAGTTCTTC.

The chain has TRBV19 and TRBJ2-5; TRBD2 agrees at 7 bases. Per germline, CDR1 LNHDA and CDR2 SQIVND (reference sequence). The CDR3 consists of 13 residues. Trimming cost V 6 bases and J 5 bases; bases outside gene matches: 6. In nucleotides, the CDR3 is TGTGCCAGTAGATTAGCGGGCCGGGAGACCCAGTACTTC. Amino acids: CASRLAGRETQYF.

The CDR3 DNA reads as TGTGCCACCAGTGATCGGACTTCGAACACCGGGGAGCTGTTTTTT. It is translated as CATSDRTSNTGELFF. This chain connects TRBV24-1 to TRBJ2-2, with a tentative D call TRBD2 (5 bases). This CDR3 contains 15 residues. From germline, CDR1 is KGHDR and CDR2 SFDVKD. Trimming took off 3 bases at V and 0 bases at J, with 7 bases between the two ends.

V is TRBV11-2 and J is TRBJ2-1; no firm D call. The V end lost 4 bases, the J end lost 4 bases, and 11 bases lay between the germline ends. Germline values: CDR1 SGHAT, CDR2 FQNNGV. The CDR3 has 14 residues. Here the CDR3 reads CASSSPRLYNEQFF. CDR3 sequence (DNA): TGTGCCAGCAGCTCCCCCCGGTTATACAATGAGCAGTTCTTC.

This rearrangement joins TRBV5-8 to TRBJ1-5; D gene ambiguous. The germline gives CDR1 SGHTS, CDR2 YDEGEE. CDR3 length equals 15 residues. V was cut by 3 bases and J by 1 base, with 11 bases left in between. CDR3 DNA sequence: TGTGCCAGCAGCTCCCGGGGAAACAGCAATCAGCCCCAGCATTTT. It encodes CASSSRGNSNQPQHF.

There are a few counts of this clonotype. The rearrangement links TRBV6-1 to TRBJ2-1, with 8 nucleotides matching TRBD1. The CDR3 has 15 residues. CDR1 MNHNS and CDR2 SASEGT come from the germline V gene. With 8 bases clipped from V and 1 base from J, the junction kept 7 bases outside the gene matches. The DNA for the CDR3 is TGTGCCAGCGGGGACAGGCCAGCTTCCTACAATGAGCAGTTCTTC. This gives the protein CASGDRPASYNEQFF.

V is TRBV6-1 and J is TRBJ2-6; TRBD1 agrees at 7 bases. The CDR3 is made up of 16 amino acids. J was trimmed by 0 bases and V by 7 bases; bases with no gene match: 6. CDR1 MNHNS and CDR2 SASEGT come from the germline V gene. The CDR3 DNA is TGTGCCAGCAAAGACAGGGTGAACTCTGGGGCCAACGTCCTGACTTTC. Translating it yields CASKDRVNSGANVLTF.

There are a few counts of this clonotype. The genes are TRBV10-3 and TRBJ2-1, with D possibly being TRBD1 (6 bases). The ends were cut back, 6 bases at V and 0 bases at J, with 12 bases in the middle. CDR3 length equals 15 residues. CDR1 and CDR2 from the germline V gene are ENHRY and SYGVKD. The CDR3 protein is CAIRAGTPSYNEQFF. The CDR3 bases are TGTGCCATCAGAGCCGGGACACCCTCCTACAATGAGCAGTTCTTC.

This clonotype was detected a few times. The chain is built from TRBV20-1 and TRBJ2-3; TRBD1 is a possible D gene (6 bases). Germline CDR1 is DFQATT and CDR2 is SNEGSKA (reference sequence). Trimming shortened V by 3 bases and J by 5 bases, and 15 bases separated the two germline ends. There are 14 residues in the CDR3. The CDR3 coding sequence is TGCAGTGCTAGCCCGACAGGATTTGTAGATACGCAGTATTTT. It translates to CSASPTGFVDTQYF.

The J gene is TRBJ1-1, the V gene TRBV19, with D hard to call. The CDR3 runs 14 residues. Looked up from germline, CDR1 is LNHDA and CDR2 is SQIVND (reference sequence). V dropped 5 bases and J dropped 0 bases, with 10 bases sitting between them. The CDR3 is CASSRFWVNTEAFF. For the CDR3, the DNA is TGTGCCAGTAGTCGCTTTTGGGTGAACACTGAAGCTTTCTTT. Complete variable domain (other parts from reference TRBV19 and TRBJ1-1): DGGITQSPKYLFRKEGQNVTLSCEQNLNHDAMYWYRQDPGQGLRLIYYSQIVNDFQKGDIAEGYSVSREKKESFPLTVTSAQKNPTAFYLCASSRFWVNTEAFFGQGTRLTVV.

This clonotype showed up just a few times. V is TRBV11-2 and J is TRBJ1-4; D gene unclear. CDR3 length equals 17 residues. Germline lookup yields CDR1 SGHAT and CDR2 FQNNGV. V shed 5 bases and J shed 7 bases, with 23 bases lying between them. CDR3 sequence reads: CASSQGSEARRSEKLFF. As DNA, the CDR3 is TGTGCCAGCAGCCAAGGGTCCGAAGCTCGACGTAGTGAAAAACTGTTTTTT.

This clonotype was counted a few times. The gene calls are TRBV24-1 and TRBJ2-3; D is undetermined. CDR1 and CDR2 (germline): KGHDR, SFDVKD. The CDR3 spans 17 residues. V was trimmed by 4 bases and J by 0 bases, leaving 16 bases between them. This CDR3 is CATSDPARQVSTDTQYF. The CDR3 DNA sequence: TGTGCCACCAGTGACCCCGCCCGGCAGGTTAGCACAGATACGCAGTATTTT.

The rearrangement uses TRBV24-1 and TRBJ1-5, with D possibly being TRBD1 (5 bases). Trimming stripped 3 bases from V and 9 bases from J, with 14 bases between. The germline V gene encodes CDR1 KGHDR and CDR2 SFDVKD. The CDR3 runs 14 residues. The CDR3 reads CATSDRQPFGPQHF. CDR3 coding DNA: TGTGCCACCAGTGATCGACAGCCCTTCGGGCCCCAGCATTTT.

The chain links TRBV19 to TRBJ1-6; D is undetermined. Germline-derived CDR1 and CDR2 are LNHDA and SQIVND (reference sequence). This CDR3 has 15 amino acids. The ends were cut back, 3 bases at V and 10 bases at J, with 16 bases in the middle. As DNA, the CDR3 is TGTGCCAGTAGTATTCGACCTGATGGGGAATCACCCCTCCACTTT. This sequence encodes CASSIRPDGESPLHF.

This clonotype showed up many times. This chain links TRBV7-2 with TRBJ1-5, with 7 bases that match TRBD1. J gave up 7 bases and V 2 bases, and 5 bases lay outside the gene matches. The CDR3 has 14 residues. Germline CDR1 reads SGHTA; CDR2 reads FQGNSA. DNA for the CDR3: TGTGCCAGCAGCTTAAGGCAGGGGGTCCAGCCCCAGCATTTT. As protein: CASSLRQGVQPQHF.

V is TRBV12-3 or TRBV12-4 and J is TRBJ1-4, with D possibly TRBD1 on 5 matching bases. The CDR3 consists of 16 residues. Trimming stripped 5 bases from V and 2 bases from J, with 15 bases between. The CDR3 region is CASSTRGGTTNEKLFF. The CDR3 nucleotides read TGTGCCAGCAGTACCCGGGGGGGGACCACTAATGAAAAACTGTTTTTT.

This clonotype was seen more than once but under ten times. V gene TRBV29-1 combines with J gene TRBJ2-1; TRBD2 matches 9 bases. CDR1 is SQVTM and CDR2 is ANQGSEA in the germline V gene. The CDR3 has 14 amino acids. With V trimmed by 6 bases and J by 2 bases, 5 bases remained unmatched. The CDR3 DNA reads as TGCAGCGTCCATAAGCGGGAGGCCTACAATGAGCAGTTCTTC. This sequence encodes CSVHKREAYNEQFF.